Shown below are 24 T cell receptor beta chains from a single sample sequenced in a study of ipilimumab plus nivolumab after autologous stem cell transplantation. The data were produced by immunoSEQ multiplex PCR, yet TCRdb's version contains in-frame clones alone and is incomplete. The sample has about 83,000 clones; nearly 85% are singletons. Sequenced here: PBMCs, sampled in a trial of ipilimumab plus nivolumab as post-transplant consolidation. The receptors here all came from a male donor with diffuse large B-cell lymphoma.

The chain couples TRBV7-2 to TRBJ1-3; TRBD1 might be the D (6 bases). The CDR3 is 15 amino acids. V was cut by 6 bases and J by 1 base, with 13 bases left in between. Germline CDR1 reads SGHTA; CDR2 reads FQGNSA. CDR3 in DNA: TGTGCCAGCAGTCTGGGGGGGGCGTCTGGAAACACCATATATTTT. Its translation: CASSLGGASGNTIYF.

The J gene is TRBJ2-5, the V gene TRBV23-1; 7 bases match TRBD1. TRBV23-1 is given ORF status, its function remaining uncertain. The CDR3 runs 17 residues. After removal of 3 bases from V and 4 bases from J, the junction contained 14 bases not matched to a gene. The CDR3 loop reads CASSHSSKGAKRETQYF. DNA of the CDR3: TGCGCCAGCAGTCATTCGTCAAAGGGGGCGAAGAGAGAGACCCAGTACTTC.

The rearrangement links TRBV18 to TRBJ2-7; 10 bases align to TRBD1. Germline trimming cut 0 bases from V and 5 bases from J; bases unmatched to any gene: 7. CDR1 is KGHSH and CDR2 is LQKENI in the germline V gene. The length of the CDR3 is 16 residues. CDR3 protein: CASSPPIGTGANEQYF. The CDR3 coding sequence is TGTGCCAGCTCACCACCTATAGGGACAGGGGCCAACGAGCAGTACTTC.

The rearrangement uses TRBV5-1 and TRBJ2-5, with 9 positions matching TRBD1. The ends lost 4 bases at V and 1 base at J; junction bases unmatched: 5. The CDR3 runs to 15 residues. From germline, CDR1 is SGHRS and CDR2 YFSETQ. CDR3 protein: CASSRDRASQETQYF. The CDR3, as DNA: TGCGCCAGCAGCCGGGACAGGGCCTCCCAAGAGACCCAGTACTTC. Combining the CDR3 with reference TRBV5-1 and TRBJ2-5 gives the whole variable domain KAGVTQTPRYLIKTRGQQVTLSCSPISGHRSVSWYQQTPGQGLQFLFEYFSETQRNKGNFPGRFSGRQFSNSRSEMNVSTLELGDSALYLCASSRDRASQETQYFGPGTRLLVL.

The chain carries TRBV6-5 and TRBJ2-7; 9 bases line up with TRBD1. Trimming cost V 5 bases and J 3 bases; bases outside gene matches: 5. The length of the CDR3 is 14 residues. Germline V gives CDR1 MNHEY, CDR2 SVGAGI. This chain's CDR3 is CASSQDRGLYEQYF. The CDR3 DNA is TGTGCCAGCAGTCAGGACAGGGGCCTCTACGAGCAGTACTTC.

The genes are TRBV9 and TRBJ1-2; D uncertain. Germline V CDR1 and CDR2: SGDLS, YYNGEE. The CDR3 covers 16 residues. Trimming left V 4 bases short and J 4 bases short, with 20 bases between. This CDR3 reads CASSFGVPGGVYGYTF. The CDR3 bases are TGTGCCAGCAGCTTCGGGGTTCCGGGAGGAGTCTATGGCTACACCTTC.

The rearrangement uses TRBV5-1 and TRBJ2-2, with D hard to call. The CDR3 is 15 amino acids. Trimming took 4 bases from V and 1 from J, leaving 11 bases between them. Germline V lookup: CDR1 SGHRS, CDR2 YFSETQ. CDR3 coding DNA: TGCGCCAGCAGCGAACGGACGGGGAACACCGGGGAGCTGTTTTTT. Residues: CASSERTGNTGELFF.

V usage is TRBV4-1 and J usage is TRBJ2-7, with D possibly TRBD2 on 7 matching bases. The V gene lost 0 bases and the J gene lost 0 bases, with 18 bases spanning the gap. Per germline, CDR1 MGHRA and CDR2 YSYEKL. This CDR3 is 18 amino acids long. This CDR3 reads CASSQEEGGALFSYEQYF. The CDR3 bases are TGCGCCAGCAGCCAAGAGGAGGGGGGGGCACTCTTCTCCTACGAGCAGTACTTC.

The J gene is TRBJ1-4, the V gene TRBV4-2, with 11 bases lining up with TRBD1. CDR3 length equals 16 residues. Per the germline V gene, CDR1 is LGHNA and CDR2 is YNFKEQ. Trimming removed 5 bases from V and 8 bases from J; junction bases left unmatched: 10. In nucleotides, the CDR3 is TGTGCCAGCAGCACCCGGACAGGGGGCAGTAAGGAAAAACTGTTTTTT. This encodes CASSTRTGGSKEKLFF.

CDR3: CASSLGRPSTDTQYF. The CDR3 DNA is TGCGCCAGCAGCTTGGGGCGGCCTAGCACAGATACGCAGTATTTT. V is TRBV5-1 and J is TRBJ2-3; no clear D gene. This CDR3 has 15 amino acids. The V gene's germline CDR1 is SGHRS and CDR2 YFSETQ. Trimming removed 0 bases from V and 0 bases from J, with 8 bases in between.

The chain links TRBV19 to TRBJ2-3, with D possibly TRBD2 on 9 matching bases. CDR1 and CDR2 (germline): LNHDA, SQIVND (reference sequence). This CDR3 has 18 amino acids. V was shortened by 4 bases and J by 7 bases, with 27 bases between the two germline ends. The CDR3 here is CASSTTGEGRLAGYTQYF. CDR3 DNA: TGTGCCAGTAGTACGACAGGGGAGGGAAGGCTAGCGGGGTATACGCAGTATTTT.

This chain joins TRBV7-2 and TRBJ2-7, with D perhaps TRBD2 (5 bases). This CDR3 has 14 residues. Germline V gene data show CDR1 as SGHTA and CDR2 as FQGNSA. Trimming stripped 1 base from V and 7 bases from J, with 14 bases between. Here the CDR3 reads CASSLVRGMGEQYF. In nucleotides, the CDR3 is TGTGCCAGCAGCTTAGTCCGAGGGATGGGTGAGCAGTACTTC.

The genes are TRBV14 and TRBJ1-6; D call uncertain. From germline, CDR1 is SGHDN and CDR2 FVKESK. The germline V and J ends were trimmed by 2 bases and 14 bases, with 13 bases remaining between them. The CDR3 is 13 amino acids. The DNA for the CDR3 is TGTGCCAGCAGCCAAACTTACGCGGGTTCCCTCCACTTT. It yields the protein CASSQTYAGSLHF. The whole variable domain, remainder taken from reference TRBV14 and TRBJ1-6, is EAGVTQFPSHSVIEKGQTVTLRCDPISGHDNLYWYRRVMGKEIKFLLHFVKESKQDESGMPNNRFLAERTGGTYSTLKVQPAELEDSGVYFCASSQTYAGSLHFGNGTRLTVT.

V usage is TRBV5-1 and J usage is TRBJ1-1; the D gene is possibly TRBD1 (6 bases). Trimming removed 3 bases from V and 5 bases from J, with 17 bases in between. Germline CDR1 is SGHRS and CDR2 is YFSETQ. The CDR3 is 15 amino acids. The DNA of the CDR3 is TGCGCCAGCAGCTGGGGGGCGGGGCGGAGGACTGAAGCTTTCTTT. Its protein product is CASSWGAGRRTEAFF.

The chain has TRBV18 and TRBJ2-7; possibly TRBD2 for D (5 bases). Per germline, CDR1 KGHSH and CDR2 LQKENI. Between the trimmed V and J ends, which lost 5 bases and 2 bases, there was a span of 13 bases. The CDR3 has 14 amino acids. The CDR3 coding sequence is TGTGCCAGCTCAGGGGAGACACTGACCTACGAGCAGTACTTC. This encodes CASSGETLTYEQYF.

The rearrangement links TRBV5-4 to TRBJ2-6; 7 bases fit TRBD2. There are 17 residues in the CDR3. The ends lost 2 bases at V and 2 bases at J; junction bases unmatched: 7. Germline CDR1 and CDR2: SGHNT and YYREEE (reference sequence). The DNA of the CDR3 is TGTGCCAGCAGCTTTTTCGGGGGGAGGACTGGGGCCAACGTCCTGACTTTC. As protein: CASSFFGGRTGANVLTF. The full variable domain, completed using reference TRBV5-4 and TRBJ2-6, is ETGVTQSPTHLIKTRGQQVTLRCSSQSGHNTVSWYQQALGQGPQFIFQYYREEENGRGNFPPRFSGLQFPNYSSELNVNALELDDSALYLCASSFFGGRTGANVLTFGAGSRLTVL.

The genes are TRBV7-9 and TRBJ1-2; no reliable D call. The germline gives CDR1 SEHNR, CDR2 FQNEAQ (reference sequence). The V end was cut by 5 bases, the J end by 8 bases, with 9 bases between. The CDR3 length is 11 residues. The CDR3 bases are TGTGCCAGCAGCCAAGTAGGGGGCTACACCTTC. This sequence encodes CASSQVGGYTF.

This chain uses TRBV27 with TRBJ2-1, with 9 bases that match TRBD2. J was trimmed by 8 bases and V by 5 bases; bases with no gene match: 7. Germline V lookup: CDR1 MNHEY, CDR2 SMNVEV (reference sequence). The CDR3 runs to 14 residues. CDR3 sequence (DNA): TGTGCCAGCAGTAAGGCGGGGGGGCCGGATGAGCAGTTCTTC. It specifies CASSKAGGPDEQFF.

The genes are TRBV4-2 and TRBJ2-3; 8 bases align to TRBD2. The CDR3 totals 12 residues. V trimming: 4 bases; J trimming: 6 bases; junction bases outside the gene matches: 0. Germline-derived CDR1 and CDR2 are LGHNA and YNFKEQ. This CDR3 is CASSPGGDTQYF. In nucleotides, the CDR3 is TGTGCCAGCAGCCCGGGGGGGGATACGCAGTATTTT.

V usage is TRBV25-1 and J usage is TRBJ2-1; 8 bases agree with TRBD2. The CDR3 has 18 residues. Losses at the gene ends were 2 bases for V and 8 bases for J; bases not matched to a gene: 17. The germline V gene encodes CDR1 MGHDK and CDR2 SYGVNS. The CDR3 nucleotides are TGTGCCAGCAGTGAAGTCGGTATTCGGGGGGGCCGTATCGATGAGCAGTTCTTC. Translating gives CASSEVGIRGGRIDEQFF.

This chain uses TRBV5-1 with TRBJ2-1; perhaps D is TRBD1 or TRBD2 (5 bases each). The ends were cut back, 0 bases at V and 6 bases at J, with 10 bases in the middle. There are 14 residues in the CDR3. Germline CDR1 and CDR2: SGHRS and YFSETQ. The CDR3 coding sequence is TGCGCCAGCAGCTTGGTTGTCGGGGCCAATGAGCAGTTCTTC. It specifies CASSLVVGANEQFF.

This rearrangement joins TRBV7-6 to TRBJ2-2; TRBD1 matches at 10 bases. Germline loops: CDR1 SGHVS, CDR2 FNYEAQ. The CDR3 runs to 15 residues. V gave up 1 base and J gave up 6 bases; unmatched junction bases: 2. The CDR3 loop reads CASSLVGTGAGELFF. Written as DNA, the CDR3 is TGTGCCAGCAGCTTAGTGGGGACAGGGGCCGGGGAGCTGTTTTTT.

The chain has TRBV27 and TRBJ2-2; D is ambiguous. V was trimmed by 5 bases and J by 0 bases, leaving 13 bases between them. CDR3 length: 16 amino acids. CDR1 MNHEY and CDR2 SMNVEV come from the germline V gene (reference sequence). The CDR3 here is CASSIIGFANTGELFF. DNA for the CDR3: TGTGCCAGCAGTATTATTGGTTTCGCGAACACCGGGGAGCTGTTTTTT.

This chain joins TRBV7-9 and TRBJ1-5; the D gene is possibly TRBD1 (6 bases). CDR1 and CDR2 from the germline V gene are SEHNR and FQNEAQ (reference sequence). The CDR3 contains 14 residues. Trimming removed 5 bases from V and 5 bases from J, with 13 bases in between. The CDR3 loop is CASSPKDRDQPQHF. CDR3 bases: TGTGCCAGCAGCCCCAAGGACAGAGATCAGCCCCAGCATTTT.